Presented here are 18 T cell receptor beta chains from one specimen sequenced in a study of cytomegalovirus exposure and HLA in healthy donors (dated by TCRdb to about 2017). To prepare the library, the immunoSEQ multiplex PCR assay was applied. For the multiplex PCR, a mixture combining 60 forward primers for TCR Vbeta segments and 13 reverse primers for TCR Jbeta segments was used. Entries here come from immuneACCESS through TCRdb and include only in-frame sequences with V and J called. Some clones fail to appear in such tables; in the studies checked, an unresolved V gene covers under half of the shortfall, and the cause of the remainder is unknown. For this sample the table gives some 150,000 clones, of which roughly 85% were detected only once. 1.5% to 1.9% of the sample comes from the top ten. What was sequenced was PBMCs. These receptors were collected from a middle-aged man in good health and CMV-seronegative.

The V call is TRBV5-1, the J call TRBJ2-3, with D unclear. The V end was cut by 2 bases, the J end by 2 bases, with 12 bases between. CDR3 length: 15 amino acids. Germline-derived CDR1 and CDR2 are SGHRS and YFSETQ. CDR3 region: CASSFGTHFTDTQYF. Here the CDR3 DNA reads TGCGCCAGCAGCTTTGGTACTCATTTCACAGATACGCAGTATTTT. Filled out from reference TRBV5-1 and TRBJ2-3, the complete variable domain reads KAGVTQTPRYLIKTRGQQVTLSCSPISGHRSVSWYQQTPGQGLQFLFEYFSETQRNKGNFPGRFSGRQFSNSRSEMNVSTLELGDSALYLCASSFGTHFTDTQYFGPGTRLTVL.

The chain is built from TRBV28 and TRBJ1-1; the match to TRBD1 covers 7 bases. V dropped 6 bases and J dropped 1; count of bases not matched to a gene: 8. This CDR3 comprises 15 residues. CDR1 MDHEN and CDR2 SYDVKM come from the germline V gene. CDR3 in DNA: TGTGCCAGCAGAGCACCGCGGACAGGGAACACTGAAGCTTTCTTT. This sequence encodes CASRAPRTGNTEAFF.

This sequence joins TRBV7-8 and TRBJ2-2; D is unresolved. Germline-derived CDR1 and CDR2 are SGHVS and FQNEAQ. V lost 0 bases and J 7 bases, leaving 9 bases between the germline ends. The CDR3 is made up of 14 amino acids. Here the CDR3 DNA reads TGTGCCAGCAGCTTAGCGCCAGATGGCGGGGAGCTGTTTTTT. This codes for CASSLAPDGGELFF.

This chain joins TRBV27 and TRBJ2-3; maybe TRBD2 (6 bases). V was shortened by 0 bases and J by 4 bases, with 11 bases between the two germline ends. The CDR3 is 15 residues long. Germline V lookup: CDR1 MNHEY, CDR2 SMNVEV (reference sequence). CDR3 loop: CASSLSGGLPDTQYF. For the CDR3, the DNA is TGTGCCAGCAGTTTATCTGGAGGGCTTCCAGATACGCAGTATTTT.

The chain employs TRBV7-9 and TRBJ2-3; 8 nucleotides agree with TRBD2. The CDR3 spans 14 residues. Germline-derived CDR1 and CDR2 are SEHNR and FQNEAQ (reference sequence). The V segment lost 4 bases and the J segment 3 bases; nucleotides outside the gene matches: 3. Here the CDR3 reads CASSSRGATDTQYF. CDR3 in DNA: TGTGCCAGCAGCTCGCGGGGGGCGACAGATACGCAGTATTTT.

This chain links TRBV7-3 with TRBJ2-2, with D perhaps matching TRBD2 (6 bases). The CDR3 contains 17 residues. The germline V gene has CDR1 SGHTA and CDR2 FQGTGA. The V end was cut by 5 bases, the J end by 7 bases, with 23 bases between. This chain's CDR3 is CASSGTRRGPSFGELFF. CDR3 DNA: TGTGCCAGCAGCGGAACCCGGCGGGGACCCTCCTTCGGGGAGCTGTTTTTT.

V is TRBV19 and J is TRBJ1-2; D gene ambiguous. The germline V gene has CDR1 LNHDA and CDR2 SQIVND (reference sequence). This CDR3 is built from 16 residues. Trimming removed 1 base from V and 4 bases from J, with 16 bases in between. DNA for the CDR3: TGTGCCAGTAGTATAGTATGGTCGCTTAGGAGCTATGGCTACACCTTC. It is translated as CASSIVWSLRSYGYTF.

In nucleotides, the CDR3 is TGTGCCAGCAGTTACGGTGGCCACTACGAGCAGTACTTC. Translated, it gives CASSYGGHYEQYF. J is TRBJ2-7 and V is TRBV6-5; D unclear. V gave up 2 bases and J gave up 3 bases, with 8 bases separating them. Germline V CDR1 and CDR2: MNHEY, SVGAGI. The CDR3 contains 13 residues.

This clone was counted only a few times. The CDR3 bases are TGTGCCAGCAGCTTAATCAGGGAAGAGACCCAGTACTTC. Its translation is CASSLIREETQYF. The V gene is TRBV7-2, the J gene TRBJ2-5; maybe TRBD1 (5 bases). Deletions cut 2 bases from V and 3 bases from J, with 7 bases between. The V gene's germline CDR1 is SGHTA and CDR2 FQGNSA. The CDR3 is 13 amino acids.

J is TRBJ1-6 and V is TRBV4-3, with TRBD1 matching over 8 bases. From germline, CDR1 is LGHNA and CDR2 YSLEER. The CDR3 runs 15 residues. The V and J ends lost 4 bases and 3 bases, in that order; junction bases with no gene match: 2. The CDR3 DNA follows: TGCGCCAGCAGCCCAACAGGGGGCTATAATTCACCCCTCCACTTT. Amino acids: CASSPTGGYNSPLHF.

This sequence joins TRBV28 and TRBJ2-2, with D maybe TRBD1 (6 bases). The V end lost 3 bases, the J end lost 0 bases, and 8 bases lay between the germline ends. The V gene's germline CDR1 is MDHEN and CDR2 SYDVKM. The CDR3 runs to 15 residues. The CDR3 sequence is CASSFSGANTGELFF. CDR3 nucleotides: TGTGCCAGCAGTTTTTCAGGGGCGAACACCGGGGAGCTGTTTTTT. Supplemented by reference TRBV28 and TRBJ2-2, the full variable domain reads DVKVTQSSRYLVKRTGEKVFLECVQDMDHENMFWYRQDPGLGLRLIYFSYDVKMKEKGDIPEGYSVSREKKERFSLILESASTNQTSMYLCASSFSGANTGELFFGEGSRLTVL.

This chain joins TRBV5-4 and TRBJ2-7; TRBD2 matches at 9 bases. The germline CDR1 and CDR2 sequences are SGHNT and YYREEE (reference sequence). The CDR3 spans 15 residues. The junction had 9 bases not matched to a gene; V was cut back by 3 bases and J by 5 bases. The CDR3 bases are TGTGCCAGCAGCTCGAGTAGCGGGAGTTCCCACGAGCAGTACTTC. It codes for CASSSSSGSSHEQYF.

This chain connects TRBV7-8 to TRBJ2-3; D perhaps matches TRBD2 (5 bases). The CDR3 has 16 residues. V shed 2 bases and J shed 1 base, with 13 bases lying between them. Germline V gene sequence: CDR1 SGHVS, CDR2 FQNEAQ. Here the CDR3 DNA reads TGTGCCAGCAGCTTAAGGATCGTGGGAGGCACAGATACGCAGTATTTT. Amino acid sequence: CASSLRIVGGTDTQYF.

This chain joins TRBV9 and TRBJ1-1, with a tentative D call TRBD1 (5 bases). V was cut by 2 bases and J by 1 base, with 12 bases left in between. Germline CDR1 is SGDLS and CDR2 is YYNGEE. This CDR3 comprises 15 residues. Here the CDR3 DNA reads TGTGCCAGCAGCGTGGGGGGAGCTGGGAACACTGAAGCTTTCTTT. Translation gives CASSVGGAGNTEAFF.

The chain carries TRBV2 and TRBJ1-4; no definite D call. This CDR3 contains 13 residues. Per germline, CDR1 SNHLY and CDR2 FYNNEI. V dropped 2 bases and J dropped 5 bases, with 6 bases sitting between them. This CDR3 is CASSENSNEKLFF. CDR3 coding DNA: TGTGCCAGCAGTGAAAACTCAAATGAAAAACTGTTTTTT.

V is TRBV27 and J is TRBJ1-1; TRBD1 is a possible D gene (5 bases). Germline V gene data show CDR1 as MNHEY and CDR2 as SMNVEV (reference sequence). Trimming stripped 8 bases from V and 1 base from J, with 11 bases between. There are 13 residues in the CDR3. The CDR3 is CASAGGRNTEAFF. The CDR3 DNA follows: TGTGCCAGCGCGGGGGGAAGGAACACTGAAGCTTTCTTT.

The chain's CDR3 is CASSLRTGLGTNEKLFF. The CDR3 DNA sequence: TGTGCCAGCAGCTTACGGACAGGGCTTGGAACTAATGAAAAACTGTTTTTT. The chain is built from TRBV7-8 and TRBJ1-4; 8 bases agree with TRBD1. V shed 2 bases and J 1 base; nucleotides not matched to a gene: 6. The CDR3 spans 17 residues. CDR1 is SGHVS, CDR2 FQNEAQ, per germline.

V is TRBV7-9 and J is TRBJ2-7; weak D call: TRBD1 (5 bases). V lost 6 bases, J lost 1 base, and 10 bases lay in between. Germline CDR1 and CDR2: SEHNR and FQNEAQ (reference sequence). This CDR3 has 13 residues. For the CDR3, the DNA is TGTGCCAGCAGTCAAGGACATTCCTACGAGCAGTACTTC. This codes for CASSQGHSYEQYF.